This T cell receptor beta chain was captured in a study of beta chain features in type 1 diabetes. Study findings and constraints: Compared to healthy donors, patients appeared to have naive, central memory and Treg TCRB repertoires that were more alike. Reduced insertions and increased deletions marked VDJ junctions in type 1 diabetes patients.

Each of the CD4+ naive, central memory, regulatory and stem cell-like memory populations was sorted via CD45RO/CCR7/CD25/CD127/CD95/CD27. With respect to this clone: Its matching antigen is unknown.

Every isolated RNA sample was fully reverse transcribed, so sequencing captured expressed TCRB transcripts. The method was immunoSEQ multiplex PCR; TCRdb's version includes in-frame clones alone and lacks a portion of them. Among roughly 140,000 clones listed, 6% to 7.5% were seen once. The CDR3 length is 15 residues. Trimming at V came to 4 bases and at J to 6 bases, leaving 11 bases not matched to a gene. Germline CDR1 SGDLS, CDR2 YYNGEE. The specimen sequenced was central memory CD4+ T cells from blood. This receptor was taken from a woman aged 30 to 39 in good health. The chain is built from TRBV9 and TRBJ2-7; the match to TRBD1 covers 9 bases. In nucleotides, the CDR3 is TGTGCCAGCAGCTCAAGCTTGGGACAGGGAGGCGAGCAGTACTTC. This encodes CASSSSLGQGGEQYF.